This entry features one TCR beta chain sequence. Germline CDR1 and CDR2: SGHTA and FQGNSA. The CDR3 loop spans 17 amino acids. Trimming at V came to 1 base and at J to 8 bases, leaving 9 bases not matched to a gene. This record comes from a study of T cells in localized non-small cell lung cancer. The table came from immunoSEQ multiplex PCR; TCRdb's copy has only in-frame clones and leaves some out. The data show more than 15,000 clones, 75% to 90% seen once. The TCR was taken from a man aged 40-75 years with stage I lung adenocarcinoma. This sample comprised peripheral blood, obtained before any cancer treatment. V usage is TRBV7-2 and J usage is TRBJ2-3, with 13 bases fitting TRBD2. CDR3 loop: CASSLVFRTSGGGTQYF. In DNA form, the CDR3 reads TGTGCCAGCAGCTTAGTTTTCAGGACTAGCGGGGGAGGTACGCAGTATTTT.